These 18 T cell receptor beta chains came from one sample sequenced in a study of T cell changes during pregnancy in multiple sclerosis. Using immunoSEQ multiplex PCR, the repertoire was profiled, and TCRdb retains in-frame clones only, with some absent. The data show tens of thousands of clones, approximately 85% seen once. The sequencing here drew on CD4+ T cells from peripheral blood mononuclear cells, taken in the second trimester of pregnancy. Receptors originate from a female donor with multiple sclerosis, enrolled in a pregnancy study.

The sample holds one count of this clone. The V and J genes are TRBV28 and TRBJ1-2; no reliable D call. This CDR3 has 14 amino acids. Germline assignment: CDR1 MDHEN and CDR2 SYDVKM. Trimming cost V 2 bases and J 4 bases, with 11 bases left between them. CDR3 bases: TGTGCCAGCAGTTTACGCTCAGTGGTCTATGGCTACACCTTC. This sequence encodes CASSLRSVVYGYTF.

The chain combines TRBV7-9 with TRBJ1-1; 10 bases are a match to TRBD1. Germline V gene lookup returns CDR1 SEHNR and CDR2 FQNEAQ (reference sequence). CDR3 size: 15 residues. V gave up 3 bases and J gave up 5 bases; unmatched junction bases: 6. The CDR3 loop reads CASSFTGTGDTEAFF. As DNA, the CDR3 is TGTGCCAGCAGCTTCACCGGGACAGGGGATACTGAAGCTTTCTTT. Full variable domain (remainder filled in from reference TRBV7-9 and TRBJ1-1): DTGVSQNPRHKITKRGQNVTFRCDPISEHNRLYWYRQTLGQGPEFLTYFQNEAQLEKSRLLSDRFSAERPKGSFSTLEIQRTEQGDSAMYLCASSFTGTGDTEAFFGQGTRLTVV.

The chain combines TRBV21-1 with TRBJ2-7; TRBD2, the table's D call, was not compared with the DNA. TRBV21-1 has pseudogene status. The CDR3 is 16 residues long. CDR3 nucleotides: TGTGCCAGCAATGGGAATAAGGGAGAACCCCCCTACGAGCAGTACTTC. It codes for CASNGNKGEPPYEQYF.

This clone was seen just once. The chain combines TRBV5-1 with TRBJ2-3, with D maybe TRBD1 (5 bases). Germline assignment: CDR1 SGHRS and CDR2 YFSETQ. V shed 0 bases and J shed 0 bases, with 17 bases lying between them. This CDR3 has 18 amino acids. The CDR3 sequence: CASSLAGRGHSSTDTQYF. CDR3 nucleotide sequence: TGCGCCAGCAGCTTGGCTGGTAGGGGTCATTCTAGCACAGATACGCAGTATTTT. The full variable domain, its missing parts supplied by reference TRBV5-1 and TRBJ2-3, is KAGVTQTPRYLIKTRGQQVTLSCSPISGHRSVSWYQQTPGQGLQFLFEYFSETQRNKGNFPGRFSGRQFSNSRSEMNVSTLELGDSALYLCASSLAGRGHSSTDTQYFGPGTRLTVL.

The V call is TRBV14, the J call TRBJ2-1; 9 bases match TRBD1. Trimming removed 7 bases from V and 14 bases from J; junction bases left unmatched: 9. This CDR3 region has 12 residues. The germline V gene has CDR1 SGHDN and CDR2 FVKESK. Written as DNA, the CDR3 is TGTGCCAGCACCCACCCGGGACAGGGAGAGTTCTTC. The encoded protein is CASTHPGQGEFF.

The chain employs TRBV18 and TRBJ1-1; D ambiguous. The V end was cut by 2 bases, the J end by 7 bases, with 14 bases between. Germline lookup yields CDR1 KGHSH and CDR2 LQKENI. CDR3 size: 14 residues. The CDR3 coding sequence is TGTGCCAGCTCACCAGATTTGATAGGAGTTGAAGCTTTCTTT. This sequence encodes CASSPDLIGVEAFF.

V gene TRBV6-1 combines with J gene TRBJ2-1; TRBD2 is a possible D gene (6 bases). Trimming removed 2 bases at V and 6 bases at J, with 14 bases between. From germline, CDR1 is MNHNS and CDR2 SASEGT. This CDR3 has 15 amino acids. CDR3 protein: CASSEMEGRLNEQFF. The CDR3 coding sequence is TGTGCCAGCAGTGAAATGGAGGGGCGACTCAATGAGCAGTTCTTC.

The rearrangement uses TRBV6-1 and TRBJ2-5; D perhaps matches TRBD1 (6 bases). V was cut by 0 bases and J by 5 bases, with 10 bases left in between. CDR3 size: 14 residues. Germline V lookup: CDR1 MNHNS, CDR2 SASEGT. Here the CDR3 DNA reads TGTGCCAGCAGTGAAGCTCAGGGGTTTGAGACCCAGTACTTC. This encodes CASSEAQGFETQYF.

The chain is built from TRBV7-3 and TRBJ2-2; 13 bases line up with TRBD2. CDR1 SGHTA and CDR2 FQGTGA come from the germline V gene. V shed 1 base and J 5 bases; nucleotides not matched to a gene: 7. This CDR3 region has 18 residues. The CDR3 DNA reads TGTGCCAGCAGCTTAAAAGGACTAGCGGGAGCTAGAACCGGGGAGCTGTTTTTT. Protein product: CASSLKGLAGARTGELFF.

CDR3 loop: CASSLGGTMGYTF. The CDR3 nucleotides are TGTGCCAGCAGCTTGGGGGGTACTATGGGATACACCTTC. This rearrangement joins TRBV7-9 to TRBJ1-2; a weak D match, TRBD1 (5 bases). This CDR3 comprises 13 residues. Deletions cut 3 bases from V and 11 bases from J, with 16 bases between. Germline V gives CDR1 SEHNR, CDR2 FQNEAQ (reference sequence).

This clone was observed a handful of times. V gene TRBV30 combines with J gene TRBJ2-7; D is unclear. Germline loops: CDR1 GTSNPN, CDR2 SVGIG (reference sequence). Trimming left V 0 bases short and J 7 bases short, with 13 bases between. This CDR3 is built from 13 residues. CDR3 protein: CAWSVGLPREQYF. Written as DNA, the CDR3 is TGTGCCTGGAGTGTAGGTCTTCCCAGGGAGCAGTACTTC.

This chain connects TRBV5-8 to TRBJ2-5, with D perhaps matching TRBD1 (6 bases). Germline CDR1 SGHTS, CDR2 YDEGEE. The V end was cut by 3 bases, the J end by 3 bases, with 9 bases between. The CDR3 runs to 13 residues. In DNA form, the CDR3 reads TGTGCCAGCAGCTCGGACAGAAAAGAGACCCAGTACTTC. Protein sequence: CASSSDRKETQYF.

V is TRBV4-1 and J is TRBJ1-2; D possibly corresponds to TRBD1 (5 bases). CDR3 length: 15 amino acids. Trimming took 0 bases from V and 8 from J, leaving 16 bases between them. Germline-derived CDR1 and CDR2 are MGHRA and YSYEKL. CDR3 protein: CASSQEGALQGGYTF. The CDR3 DNA sequence: TGCGCCAGCAGCCAAGAAGGGGCCCTGCAGGGCGGCTACACCTTC.

The chain joins TRBV2 to TRBJ2-6, with TRBD1 matching 9 bases. The CDR3 covers 16 residues. V shed 7 bases and J 4 bases; nucleotides not matched to a gene: 8. CDR1 is SNHLY and CDR2 is FYNNEI in the germline V gene. The CDR3 DNA sequence: TGTGCCAGCACTCTGGGACAGGGCTCCGGGGCCAACGTCCTGACTTTC. It specifies CASTLGQGSGANVLTF.

The rearrangement links TRBV27 to TRBJ2-7, with TRBD2 matching over 9 bases. Germline CDR1 is MNHEY and CDR2 is SMNVEV (reference sequence). With V trimmed by 3 bases and J by 2 bases, 5 bases remained unmatched. CDR3 length: 15 amino acids. The CDR3 loop reads CASSFLGGRAYEQYF. The CDR3 DNA follows: TGTGCCAGCAGTTTTCTCGGCGGGAGGGCCTACGAGCAGTACTTC.

As regards this clone: The junction shows a germline mismatch at one end, possibly a read error. The chain couples TRBV7-7 to TRBJ2-1, with 7 bases lining up with TRBD2. CDR1 and CDR2 (germline): SSHAT, FNYEAQ (reference sequence). This CDR3 comprises 15 residues. The CDR3: CASSLGGSRYNEQFF. CDR3 bases: TGTGCTAGCAGCTTAGGCGGGAGTAGGTACAATGAGCAGTTCTTC. Full variable domain (rest looked up from reference TRBV7-7 and TRBJ2-1): GAGVSQSPRYKVTKRGQDVTLRCDPISSHATLYWYQQALGQGPEFLTYFNYEAQPDKSGLPSDRFSAERPEGSISTLTIQRTEQRDSAMYRCASSLGGSRYNEQFFGPGTRLTVL.

The CDR3 DNA sequence: TGTGCCAGCAGCCCCCAGACACCTAACGAGCCCTATGGCTACACCTTC. Protein sequence: CASSPQTPNEPYGYTF. The chain uses TRBV11-1 and TRBJ1-2; D remains unclear. Germline V gene data show CDR1 as SGHAT and CDR2 as FQDESV (reference sequence). This CDR3 spans 16 amino acids. V was trimmed by 5 bases and J by 4 bases, leaving 20 bases between them.

The rearrangement links TRBV21-1 to TRBJ2-3; whether TRBD2, the table's D call, matches the DNA was not checked. TRBV21-1 is recorded as a pseudogene. This CDR3 is built from 15 residues. Here the CDR3 reads CASTKSSSGTDTQYF. CDR3 DNA sequence: TGTGCCAGCACCAAATCGTCTAGCGGTACAGATACGCAGTATTTT.